A selection of T cell receptor beta chains follows, all from one sample in a study of T-cell memory formation after mild COVID-19. MiXCR, run by TCRdb on the 5' RACE reads, gives a single entry per CDR3 protein. Of 380,000 or so distinct CDR3 sequences detected, roughly an eighth appear once; the ten largest clones hold around a fifth. The sample consisted of PBMCs or a T cell subset sorted from them (not recorded which). Receptors were obtained from a man between 18 and 29 years old who had mild COVID-19 (a few samples of this study predate the infection). Cell type and time point are not known. The CDR3 runs from the conserved cysteine through the conserved F or W. D genes are given only for firm matches. A row's size may be missing; if present it is once, few, many or a size class.

D,size,V,J,CDR3,DNA
.,few,TRBV3-1,TRBJ1-2,CASTLLGTEGYTF,TGTGCCAGCACTCTGCTAGGCACCGAGGGCTACACCTTC
.,many,TRBV12-3/TRBV12-4,TRBJ2-5,CASRRGQETQYF,TGTGCCAGCAGACGGGGGCAAGAGACCCAGTACTTC
.,many,TRBV7-9,TRBJ2-1,CASSLEAGVYNEQFF,TGTGCCAGCAGCTTAGAGGCAGGGGTCTACAATGAGCAGTTCTTC
.,.,TRBV20-1,TRBJ1-2,CSPTKLDGYGYTF,TGCAGCCCCACTAAACTCGACGGCTATGGCTACACCTTC
.,few,TRBV5-1,TRBJ1-2,CASSLAGGHSKGYTF,TGCGCCAGCAGCTTGGCCGGGGGACACTCTAAAGGCTACACCTTC
.,.,TRBV25-1,TRBJ1-5,CASSEWGSQPQHF,TGTGCCAGCAGTGAATGGGGTAGCCAGCCCCAGCATTTT
.,.,TRBV7-2,TRBJ2-1,CASSPRQVRAWGGDGNEQFF,TGTGCCAGCAGCCCTCGTCAGGTCAGGGCATGGGGGGGCGATGGCAATGAGCAGTTCTTC
.,few,TRBV7-2,TRBJ1-1,CASSYSEAFF,TGTGCCAGCAGCTACTCTGAAGCTTTCTTT
.,.,TRBV2,TRBJ1-4,CASSERPNEKLFF,TGTGCCAGCAGTGAACGACCTAATGAAAAACTGTTTTTT
TRBD1,.,TRBV7-9,TRBJ1-5,CASSLGRQGKNQPQHF,TGTGCCAGCAGCTTAGGTCGACAGGGGAAGAATCAGCCCCAGCATTTT
TRBD1,.,TRBV12-3/TRBV12-4,TRBJ1-6,CASSGRGREDSPLHF,TGTGCCAGCAGCGGCAGGGGGCGAGAGGATTCACCCCTCCACTTT
.,.,TRBV7-8,TRBJ2-4,CASSLVFQGLAKNIQYF,TGTGCCAGCAGCTTAGTATTTCAGGGGTTGGCCAAAAACATTCAGTACTTC
.,many,TRBV12-3/TRBV12-4,TRBJ2-5,CASSFWGEETQYF,TGTGCCAGCAGTTTCTGGGGGGAAGAGACCCAGTACTTC
TRBD2,many,TRBV7-2,TRBJ2-3,CASSFVPLAGRDTQYF,TGTGCCAGCAGCTTTGTCCCTCTAGCGGGGAGGGATACGCAGTATTTT
TRBD1,few,TRBV4-2,TRBJ1-6,CASSQGGTGDHVVSPLHF,TGTGCCAGCAGCCAAGGGGGGACAGGGGACCATGTAGTTTCACCCCTCCACTTT
.,few,TRBV11-2,TRBJ1-5,CASSSNQVDLHADNSNQPQHF,TGTGCCAGCAGCTCGAACCAAGTGGACCTCCACGCCGATAATAGCAATCAGCCCCAGCATTTT
.,few,TRBV9,TRBJ1-4,CASSEEGVGKLFF,TGTGCCAGCAGCGAGGAGGGGGTCGGAAAACTGTTTTTT
.,few,TRBV6-5,TRBJ1-1,CASSEGALDYNTEAFF,TGTGCCAGCTCGGAGGGAGCACTAGATTACAACACTGAAGCTTTCTTT
TRBD1,few,TRBV12-3/TRBV12-4,TRBJ2-5,CASSFPGGGETQYF,TGTGCCAGCAGTTTCCCAGGGGGCGGAGAGACCCAGTACTTC
.,.,TRBV12-3/TRBV12-4,TRBJ1-5,CASRGGGGQPQHF,TGTGCCAGCAGAGGAGGGGGGGGTCAGCCCCAGCATTTT
.,many,TRBV7-2,TRBJ2-2,CASHPQGGGTGELFF,TGTGCCAGCCACCCCCAGGGGGGGGGCACCGGGGAGCTGTTTTTT
.,few,TRBV12-3/TRBV12-4,TRBJ1-1,CASSLDADLEAFF,TGTGCCAGCAGTTTAGACGCCGATTTGGAAGCTTTCTTT
.,few,TRBV5-4,TRBJ1-2,CASRVGTDYGYTF,TGTGCCAGCAGGGTGGGGACGGATTATGGCTACACCTTC
.,few,TRBV7-9,TRBJ2-2,CASRRDGTNTGELFF,TGTGCCAGCAGGAGGGACGGGACGAACACCGGGGAGCTGTTTTTT
TRBD1,few,TRBV12-3/TRBV12-4,TRBJ1-2,CASRETGSNYGYTF,TGTGCCAGCAGGGAGACAGGGAGTAACTATGGCTACACCTTC
.,few,TRBV7-6,TRBJ1-4,CATAGRGDYEKLFF,TGTGCCACCGCGGGCAGGGGCGACTACGAAAAACTGTTTTTT
.,.,TRBV4-2,TRBJ1-5,CASSQDAGQTRQPQHF,TGTGCCAGCAGCCAAGATGCCGGACAGACCAGGCAGCCCCAGCATTTT
.,many,TRBV6-1,TRBJ2-1,CASSTPGLQGKNEQFF,TGTGCCAGCAGTACCCCGGGCCTTCAGGGAAAAAATGAGCAGTTCTTC
TRBD1,few,TRBV5-1,TRBJ1-1,CASSLGSTGDTEAFF,TGCGCCAGCAGCTTGGGGTCCACAGGGGACACTGAAGCTTTCTTT